The clone carrying this T cell receptor beta chain appeared a few times. Its cognate antigen is unknown. V shed 4 bases, J shed 4 bases, and the junction held 8 bases outside the gene matches. This CDR3 has 16 amino acids. TCRdb analysed the RT-PCR reads with MiXCR anew, one entry per CDR3 protein. The table records about 310,000 distinct CDR3 sequences, 22% of them present only once. This sample was included in a study of response to subunit inactivated influenza vaccine. Points from the study as a whole: It was the authors' suggestion that each seasonal influenza vaccination recruits few new T cells.

This chain joins TRBV12-3 or TRBV12-4 and TRBJ2-1, with 9 bases lining up with TRBD1. Sequencing used PBMCs from blood, obtained 21 months after vaccination. The origin of this receptor is a man between 45 and 75 years old who received an inactivated influenza vaccine. CDR3 DNA: TGTGCCAGCAGTTCCCAGGGGACAGGGATGTACAATGAGCAGTTCTTC. Its protein is CASSSQGTGMYNEQFF.